Below, one T cell receptor beta chain is given with its context. Using immunoSEQ multiplex PCR, the repertoire was profiled, and TCRdb retains in-frame clones only, with some absent. The sample consists of around 50,000 clones, 90% to 95% of them appearing once. The entry originates in a study of T cell changes during pregnancy in multiple sclerosis. The CDR3 is made up of 13 amino acids. V was clipped by 4 bases and J by 1 base; unmatched bases: 1. Germline lookup yields CDR1 SEHNR and CDR2 FQNEAQ (reference sequence). The receptor's source is a female donor with multiple sclerosis, enrolled in a pregnancy study. The material sequenced was CD8+ T cells from peripheral blood mononuclear cells, taken in the first trimester of pregnancy. The chain joins TRBV7-9 to TRBJ2-7, with 7 bases fitting TRBD1. CDR3 residues: CASSSGQSYEQYF. For the CDR3, the DNA is TGTGCCAGCAGCTCGGGACAGTCCTACGAGCAGTACTTC. Variable domain in full (rest from reference TRBV7-9 and TRBJ2-7): DTGVSQNPRHKITKRGQNVTFRCDPISEHNRLYWYRQTLGQGPEFLTYFQNEAQLEKSRLLSDRFSAERPKGSFSTLEIQRTEQGDSAMYLCASSSGQSYEQYFGPGTRLTVT.